This T cell receptor (beta chain) was retrieved from a study of Graves' ophthalmopathy and Graves' hyperthyroidism. Using RNA transcripts, the TCR beta CDR3 regions were amplified. The first round was an RT-PCR with HTBI primers, and the second round was a multiplex PCR. TCRdb independently ran MiXCR on the multiplex PCR reads; one entry per CDR3 protein. The repertoire consists of over 500,000 distinct CDR3 sequences, with over 20% occurring once and the leading ten covering around 6.9%. Trimming took off 3 bases at V and 10 bases at J, with 15 bases between the two ends. This CDR3 has 12 residues. The germline gives CDR1 DFQATT, CDR2 SNEGSKA (reference sequence). This clonotype has a count of ten or more. Clinicians made diagnoses from clinical symptoms, serum thyroxine, TRAb, thyroid ultrasound and orbital computed tomography.

The chain couples TRBV20-1 to TRBJ1-1, with a possible D match to TRBD1 (5 bases). This TCR came from a woman younger than 30 with stable Graves' hyperthyroidism. Some clones in this sample may be carry-over from other donors' samples. Material: peripheral blood. The CDR3 nucleotides read TGCAGTGCTAGGAGAGGCTGGGGGGTAGCTTTCTTT. It is translated as CSARRGWGVAFF.